This is a list of T cell receptor beta chains from one sample in a study of beta chain features in type 1 diabetes. Sequencing used immunoSEQ multiplex PCR; TCRdb keeps in-frame clones, though not all of them. The sample consists of 600,000 to 650,000 clones, 15% to 19% of them appearing once. The sequenced sample was naive CD4+ T cells from blood. The source is a man younger than 30 in good health. The CDR3 runs from the conserved cysteine through the conserved F or W. The order of the fields is clone size, D gene, V gene, J gene, CDR3 protein, CDR3 DNA. D genes are given only for firm matches. Clone size appears in some rows only: once, few, many, or a class for an expanded clone.

clone size: NA
D gene: NA
V gene: TRBV7-8
J gene: TRBJ1-5
CDR3 protein: CASSPRRRRRDQPQHF
CDR3 DNA: TGTGCCAGCAGCCCTAGACGGAGGCGGAGGGATCAGCCCCAGCATTTT

clone size: NA
D gene: NA
V gene: TRBV7-3
J gene: TRBJ1-3
CDR3 protein: CASSLTGSSGNTIYF
CDR3 DNA: TGTGCCAGCAGCTTAACAGGCTCCTCTGGAAACACCATATATTTT

clone size: NA
D gene: NA
V gene: TRBV5-6
J gene: TRBJ1-6
CDR3 protein: CASSYGTALPPLHF
CDR3 DNA: TGTGCCAGCAGCTATGGGACGGCTTTGCCACCCCTCCACTTT

clone size: few
D gene: NA
V gene: TRBV20-1
J gene: TRBJ1-1
CDR3 protein: CSARRVEAFF
CDR3 DNA: TGCAGTGCTAGACGAGTTGAAGCTTTCTTT

clone size: NA
D gene: NA
V gene: TRBV28
J gene: TRBJ1-2
CDR3 protein: CASRPQGVMGYTF
CDR3 DNA: TGTGCCAGCAGGCCACAGGGTGTTATGGGCTACACCTTC

clone size: NA
D gene: TRBD1
V gene: TRBV9
J gene: TRBJ2-3
CDR3 protein: CASSGGTDFSTDTQYF
CDR3 DNA: TGTGCCAGCAGCGGGGGGACAGACTTTAGCACAGATACGCAGTATTTT

clone size: NA
D gene: NA
V gene: TRBV7-2
J gene: TRBJ1-1
CDR3 protein: CASSLGGRAGAFF
CDR3 DNA: TGTGCCAGCAGCTTAGGCGGGAGGGCGGGAGCTTTCTTT

clone size: NA
D gene: TRBD2
V gene: TRBV9
J gene: TRBJ2-5
CDR3 protein: CASSPGLVTGQETQYF
CDR3 DNA: TGTGCCAGCAGCCCGGGACTAGTGACGGGCCAAGAGACCCAGTACTTC

clone size: few
D gene: NA
V gene: TRBV7-2
J gene: TRBJ2-5
CDR3 protein: CASSLGQTQYF
CDR3 DNA: TGTGCCAGCAGCCTTGGCCAGACCCAGTACTTC

clone size: few
D gene: TRBD2
V gene: TRBV19
J gene: TRBJ2-1
CDR3 protein: CASSGLAGTEQFF
CDR3 DNA: TGTGCCAGTAGTGGACTAGCGGGAACTGAGCAGTTCTTC

clone size: NA
D gene: NA
V gene: TRBV6-1
J gene: TRBJ1-5
CDR3 protein: CASCGPGWYSNQPQHF
CDR3 DNA: TGTGCCAGCTGTGGGCCGGGGTGGTATAGCAATCAGCCCCAGCATTTT

clone size: NA
D gene: NA
V gene: TRBV5-4
J gene: TRBJ1-1
CDR3 protein: CASSLVQGGGTEAFF
CDR3 DNA: TGTGCCAGCAGCTTGGTTCAGGGCGGAGGCACTGAAGCTTTCTTT

clone size: NA
D gene: TRBD2
V gene: TRBV9
J gene: TRBJ2-1
CDR3 protein: CASSAGLPTYNEQFF
CDR3 DNA: TGTGCCAGCAGCGCGGGACTACCCACCTACAATGAGCAGTTCTTC

clone size: few
D gene: NA
V gene: TRBV18
J gene: TRBJ2-5
CDR3 protein: CASSPGGETQYF
CDR3 DNA: TGTGCCAGCTCACCAGGGGGAGAGACCCAGTACTTC

clone size: NA
D gene: NA
V gene: TRBV5-4
J gene: TRBJ2-2
CDR3 protein: CASSLVAGELFF
CDR3 DNA: TGTGCCAGCAGCTTAGTGGCCGGGGAGCTGTTTTTT

clone size: NA
D gene: NA
V gene: TRBV30
J gene: TRBJ2-5
CDR3 protein: CAWKRGKETQYF
CDR3 DNA: TGTGCCTGGAAAAGGGGGAAAGAGACCCAGTACTTC

clone size: NA
D gene: TRBD2
V gene: TRBV5-1
J gene: TRBJ2-1
CDR3 protein: CASSLAGTSGANEQFF
CDR3 DNA: TGCGCCAGCAGCTTGGCCGGTACTAGCGGAGCCAATGAGCAGTTCTTC

clone size: few
D gene: TRBD2
V gene: TRBV11-2
J gene: TRBJ2-3
CDR3 protein: CASSLSGKTDTQYF
CDR3 DNA: TGTGCCAGCAGCTTAAGCGGGAAAACAGATACGCAGTATTTT

clone size: NA
D gene: NA
V gene: TRBV7-2
J gene: TRBJ2-5
CDR3 protein: CASSLGGQETQYF
CDR3 DNA: TGTGCCAGCAGCTTAGGAGGACAAGAGACCCAGTACTTC

clone size: few
D gene: TRBD1
V gene: TRBV7-2
J gene: TRBJ1-2
CDR3 protein: CASSSGQGLPDTF
CDR3 DNA: TGTGCCAGCAGCTCAGGACAGGGGCTCCCCGACACCTTC

clone size: few
D gene: TRBD1
V gene: TRBV5-6
J gene: TRBJ2-2
CDR3 protein: CASNSLTGGNTGELFF
CDR3 DNA: TGTGCCAGCAACTCCTTGACAGGGGGTAACACCGGGGAGCTGTTTTTT

clone size: NA
D gene: NA
V gene: TRBV4-3
J gene: TRBJ1-2
CDR3 protein: CASSQDRTGGYTF
CDR3 DNA: TGCGCCAGCAGCCAAGATCGGACGGGCGGCTACACCTTC

clone size: few
D gene: NA
V gene: TRBV10-3
J gene: TRBJ1-6
CDR3 protein: CAISQGNNSPLHF
CDR3 DNA: TGTGCCATCAGCCAGGGGAATAATTCACCCCTCCACTTT

clone size: NA
D gene: NA
V gene: TRBV7-9
J gene: TRBJ1-5
CDR3 protein: CASSLGLAGSNQPQHF
CDR3 DNA: TGTGCCAGCAGCTTAGGTCTGGCAGGGAGCAATCAGCCCCAGCATTTT

clone size: NA
D gene: NA
V gene: TRBV6-5
J gene: TRBJ2-5
CDR3 protein: CASVARETQYF
CDR3 DNA: TGTGCCAGCGTGGCTCGAGAGACCCAGTACTTC

clone size: NA
D gene: NA
V gene: TRBV9
J gene: TRBJ2-3
CDR3 protein: CASSVAGSGGHDTQYF
CDR3 DNA: TGTGCCAGCAGCGTAGCTGGATCGGGGGGCCATGATACGCAGTATTTT

clone size: NA
D gene: NA
V gene: TRBV10-3
J gene: TRBJ1-1
CDR3 protein: CAIKDSTAEAFF
CDR3 DNA: TGTGCCATCAAAGACAGCACTGCCGAAGCTTTCTTT

clone size: NA
D gene: TRBD2
V gene: TRBV15
J gene: TRBJ2-7
CDR3 protein: CATSRDDGGGYEQYF
CDR3 DNA: TGTGCCACCAGCAGAGATGATGGCGGGGGCTACGAGCAGTACTTC

clone size: NA
D gene: NA
V gene: TRBV12-2
J gene: TRBJ1-5
CDR3 protein: CASRLTGTSGTSTDTQHF
CDR3 DNA: TGTGCAAGTCGCTTAACCGGGACTAGCGGAACTAGCACAGATACGCAGCATTTT

clone size: few
D gene: NA
V gene: TRBV5-1
J gene: TRBJ2-7
CDR3 protein: CASSSGDFSYEQYF
CDR3 DNA: TGCGCCAGCAGCTCGGGGGACTTCTCCTACGAGCAGTACTTC

clone size: few
D gene: TRBD1
V gene: TRBV5-1
J gene: TRBJ1-3
CDR3 protein: CASSTAGTGGNTIYF
CDR3 DNA: TGCGCCAGCAGCACCGCCGGGACAGGTGGAAACACCATATATTTT

clone size: NA
D gene: NA
V gene: TRBV6-6
J gene: TRBJ2-5
CDR3 protein: CASRRGETQYF
CDR3 DNA: TGTGCCAGCAGACGCGGGGAGACCCAGTACTTC

clone size: once
D gene: TRBD1
V gene: TRBV7-9
J gene: TRBJ2-2
CDR3 protein: CASSLDRGWTGELFF
CDR3 DNA: TGTGCCAGCAGCTTGGACAGGGGGTGGACCGGGGAGCTGTTTTTT

clone size: NA
D gene: TRBD2
V gene: TRBV11-2
J gene: TRBJ2-1
CDR3 protein: CASRPTSGGSYNEQFF
CDR3 DNA: TGTGCCAGCAGACCTACTAGCGGGGGCTCCTACAATGAGCAGTTCTTC

clone size: NA
D gene: NA
V gene: TRBV6-6
J gene: TRBJ2-4
CDR3 protein: CASSPTRLGIQYF
CDR3 DNA: TGTGCCAGCAGCCCGACCCGATTAGGCATTCAGTACTTC

clone size: NA
D gene: NA
V gene: TRBV18
J gene: TRBJ2-5
CDR3 protein: CASQGRETQYF
CDR3 DNA: TGTGCCAGTCAGGGTCGGGAGACCCAGTACTTC

clone size: NA
D gene: NA
V gene: TRBV7-3
J gene: TRBJ2-5
CDR3 protein: CASSLTVEETQYF
CDR3 DNA: TGTGCCAGCAGCTTAACGGTTGAGGAGACCCAGTACTTC

clone size: NA
D gene: TRBD1
V gene: TRBV29-1
J gene: TRBJ1-2
CDR3 protein: CSAHTQGYYGYTF
CDR3 DNA: TGCAGCGCACACACACAGGGGTACTATGGCTACACCTTC

clone size: few
D gene: NA
V gene: TRBV15
J gene: TRBJ2-2
CDR3 protein: CATSSPTGELFF
CDR3 DNA: TGTGCCACCAGCAGTCCTACCGGGGAGCTGTTTTTT

clone size: NA
D gene: TRBD1
V gene: TRBV4-1
J gene: TRBJ2-7
CDR3 protein: CASSPETGRGLEQYF
CDR3 DNA: TGCGCCAGCAGCCCTGAGACAGGGCGCGGACTCGAGCAGTACTTC

clone size: few
D gene: TRBD1
V gene: TRBV7-2
J gene: TRBJ1-2
CDR3 protein: CASSLAPDRVYGYTF
CDR3 DNA: TGTGCCAGCAGCTTAGCCCCGGACAGGGTGTATGGCTACACCTTC

clone size: few
D gene: NA
V gene: TRBV7-2
J gene: TRBJ2-7
CDR3 protein: CASSLRRGIDEQYF
CDR3 DNA: TGTGCCAGCAGCTTACGTCGGGGTATCGATGAGCAGTACTTC

clone size: NA
D gene: NA
V gene: TRBV6-1
J gene: TRBJ2-7
CDR3 protein: CASIGTYVSYEQYF
CDR3 DNA: TGTGCCAGCATCGGGACGTACGTTTCCTACGAGCAGTACTTC

clone size: NA
D gene: TRBD1
V gene: TRBV25-1
J gene: TRBJ2-7
CDR3 protein: CASGQGWGIYEQYF
CDR3 DNA: TGTGCCAGCGGACAGGGTTGGGGGATCTACGAGCAGTACTTC

clone size: NA
D gene: TRBD1
V gene: TRBV9
J gene: TRBJ2-3
CDR3 protein: CASNPTGGPTDTQYF
CDR3 DNA: TGTGCCAGCAACCCGACAGGGGGCCCCACAGATACGCAGTATTTT

clone size: few
D gene: TRBD1
V gene: TRBV10-3
J gene: TRBJ1-3
CDR3 protein: CAIRSTGGSSGNTIYF
CDR3 DNA: TGTGCCATCAGATCGACAGGGGGTTCCTCTGGAAACACCATATATTTT

clone size: few
D gene: TRBD1
V gene: TRBV5-4
J gene: TRBJ2-7
CDR3 protein: CASSFRDSNYEQYF
CDR3 DNA: TGTGCCAGCAGCTTCCGGGACAGTAACTACGAGCAGTACTTC

clone size: many
D gene: NA
V gene: TRBV10-3
J gene: TRBJ2-1
CDR3 protein: CAISVASVNEQFF
CDR3 DNA: TGTGCCATCAGTGTGGCTAGCGTCAATGAGCAGTTCTTC

clone size: few
D gene: TRBD1
V gene: TRBV4-1
J gene: TRBJ2-7
CDR3 protein: CASSQDNARRGPNEQYF
CDR3 DNA: TGCGCCAGCAGCCAAGATAACGCCCGCAGGGGGCCCAACGAGCAGTACTTC

clone size: NA
D gene: TRBD2
V gene: TRBV5-1
J gene: TRBJ2-2
CDR3 protein: CASSFKAGAAAGELFF
CDR3 DNA: TGCGCCAGCAGCTTCAAAGCGGGGGCGGCCGCCGGGGAGCTGTTTTTT

clone size: few
D gene: NA
V gene: TRBV29-1
J gene: TRBJ1-5
CDR3 protein: CSVRRAWVRNQPQHF
CDR3 DNA: TGCAGCGTTCGGAGGGCCTGGGTAAGGAATCAGCCCCAGCATTTT

clone size: many
D gene: NA
V gene: TRBV10-3
J gene: TRBJ2-3
CDR3 protein: CAISDSTDTQYF
CDR3 DNA: TGTGCCATCAGTGACTCCACAGATACGCAGTATTTT

clone size: NA
D gene: TRBD2
V gene: TRBV7-2
J gene: TRBJ2-4
CDR3 protein: CASSLSGSQNIQYF
CDR3 DNA: TGTGCCAGCAGCTTGAGCGGGAGTCAAAACATTCAGTACTTC

clone size: NA
D gene: NA
V gene: TRBV28
J gene: TRBJ2-7
CDR3 protein: CASSPRPGHFYEQYF
CDR3 DNA: TGTGCCAGCAGTCCACGACCGGGACACTTCTACGAGCAGTACTTC

clone size: NA
D gene: NA
V gene: TRBV18
J gene: TRBJ1-5
CDR3 protein: CASSPEGGVGQPQHF
CDR3 DNA: TGTGCCAGCTCACCCGAGGGAGGGGTCGGTCAGCCCCAGCATTTT